This T cell receptor (beta chain) was sequenced during a study of early stage breast cancer tumors. Study-level background: ER+/PR+/HER2- status applied to about 70% of the 16 invasive breast tumors. Each sample averaged roughly 10-fold read coverage. Study findings and constraints: Commonly generated sequences made up most enriched TCRB sequences shared between patients. Tumors had 2 to 3-fold higher T cell density and higher clonality than adjacent normal breast tissue.

The trim removed 2 bases at V and 4 bases at J, leaving 7 bases unmatched. The germline gives CDR1 GTSNPN, CDR2 SVGIG (reference sequence). The CDR3 has 14 residues. Sequenced by immunoSEQ multiplex PCR; TCRdb stores in-frame clones only, minus some. The sample lists about 72,000 clones; around 85% were seen once. In its sample, this clone was seen once. Antigen: not known. The V and J genes are TRBV30 and TRBJ1-2; TRBD1 aligns across 7 bases. The source material was blood. This receptor was identified in a person between 55 and 69 years old with breast cancer. In nucleotides, the CDR3 is TGTGCCTGGAGTCACCTCGGGACAGTCTATGGCTACACCTTC. This translates into CAWSHLGTVYGYTF.